This TCR beta chain is drawn from a study of T-cell memory formation after mild COVID-19. 5'RACE primed at constant segments yielded TCR alpha and TCR beta cDNA libraries bearing sample barcodes and UMIs. TCRdb re-called the 5' RACE reads with MiXCR, one entry per CDR3 protein. The data hold about 560,000 distinct CDR3 sequences, with 15% to 20% observed a single time. Per the germline V gene, CDR1 is MNHEY and CDR2 is SVGEGT. The CDR3 sequence is 14 residues long. Details on this clonotype: At one of its ends the junction is not consistent with the germline gene, which may arise from a read error.

The V gene is TRBV6-2 or TRBV6-3, the J gene TRBJ2-3, with 7 bases aligning to TRBD2. Sequenced sample: PBMCs or a T cell subset sorted from them (not recorded which). This TCR derives from an adult woman who had mild COVID-19 (a few samples of this study predate the infection). Cell type and time point are not known. The CDR3 protein is CDSSYGLAVPSQYF. For the CDR3, the DNA is TGTGACAGCAGTTACGGGCTAGCGGTCCCCTCGCAGTATTTT.